A selection of T cell receptor beta chains follows, all from one sample in a study. TCRdb fed the 5' RACE reads into MiXCR, producing one record per CDR3 protein. The sample lists over 40,000 distinct CDR3 sequences; around 20% were seen once. The sequencing sample was made of Tregs sorted from blood. Receptors originate from a female donor with breast cancer. The CDR3 runs from the conserved cysteine through the conserved F or W. A D gene is named only where the DNA matches it firmly. Clone size is shown for a subset of rows, as once, few, many or a class of expanded clone.

CDR3nt	CDR3aa	v_gene	d_gene	abundance	j_gene
TGCAGTGGAGCTGGGGACCCAGCTTTCTTT	CSGAGDPAFF	TRBV20-1	.	many	TRBJ1-1
TGTGCCAGCAGCACCCAGCGGGAGGGCCACGAGCAGTACTTC	CASSTQREGHEQYF	TRBV7-9	TRBD2	few	TRBJ2-7
TGCGCCAGCAGCCAAGGGCGGGTTTCGTTAGAGACCCAGTACTTC	CASSQGRVSLETQYF	TRBV4-1	.	.	TRBJ2-5
TGTGCCAGCAGCCAAGTCGGGCAGACCAAACTCCACGAGCAGTACTTC	CASSQVGQTKLHEQYF	TRBV4-2	.	few	TRBJ2-7
TGTGCCAGCAGTTTATGGGGGAGGACTGGCACAGATACGCAGTATTTT	CASSLWGRTGTDTQYF	TRBV12-3/TRBV12-4	.	.	TRBJ2-3
TGTGCCAGCAGCTTGGGACGGGAGTCGAGCACAGATACGCAGTATTTT	CASSLGRESSTDTQYF	TRBV5-6	.	many	TRBJ2-3
TGTGCCTGGAGTTTAACGTTCGACCAGGCCCAGCATTTT	CAWSLTFDQAQHF	TRBV30	.	.	TRBJ1-5
TGCGGCGTTGAAGGGAGCACCCTGAAAGCTTTCTTT	CGVEGSTLKAFF	TRBV29-1	.	.	TRBJ1-1
TGCGCCAGCTCAGGCCAGAACACTGAAGCTTTCTTT	CASSGQNTEAFF	TRBV5-1	.	many	TRBJ1-1
TGTGCCAGCAGCCCTCGACAGAACACCGGGGAGCTGTTTTTT	CASSPRQNTGELFF	TRBV7-9	.	few	TRBJ2-2
TGCGCCAGCAGCTTGGTCCCAGGGGACACTGAAGCTTTCTTT	CASSLVPGDTEAFF	TRBV5-1	.	.	TRBJ1-1
TGCGCCGGCAGCCGACAGGACAGGGGGCATACTGAAGCTTTCTTT	CAGSRQDRGHTEAFF	TRBV5-1	TRBD1	.	TRBJ1-1
TGTGCCAGCAACGGGAGGCTAGCGGGAGCTTCCTCCTACGAGCAGTACTTC	CASNGRLAGASSYEQYF	TRBV6-5	TRBD2	many	TRBJ2-7
TGTGCCACCAGCAGAGGTTCGGGACACCTCTACGAGCAGTACTTC	CATSRGSGHLYEQYF	TRBV15	.	.	TRBJ2-7
TGTGCCAGCACGGTGACAGGGGGTACCGGGGAGCTGTTTTTT	CASTVTGGTGELFF	TRBV12-3/TRBV12-4	TRBD1	many	TRBJ2-2
TGTGCCAGCAGCTTACTTGGGGTGACCTACGAGCAGTACTTC	CASSLLGVTYEQYF	TRBV7-9	.	few	TRBJ2-7
TGCGCCAGCAGCCCATTGGACAGCCCCTATGGCTACACCTTC	CASSPLDSPYGYTF	TRBV4-1	.	few	TRBJ1-2
TGTGCCAGCAGTGATTCTAACTCCTACAGTGAGCAGTTCTTC	CASSDSNSYSEQFF	TRBV2	.	.	TRBJ2-1
TGTGCCAGCAGTGACTGGATCCGGGACATAGCCCAGGCCCAGCATTTT	CASSDWIRDIAQAQHF	TRBV6-1	.	many	TRBJ1-5
TGTGCCAGCAGTTTCCCCGGGGAGCTGTTTTTT	CASSFPGELFF	TRBV12-3/TRBV12-4	.	few	TRBJ2-2
TGCGCCAGCAGCTTTGACGGCAATTCCTACAATGAGCAGTTCTTC	CASSFDGNSYNEQFF	TRBV5-1	.	.	TRBJ2-1
TGCGCCAGCAGCCAGCCCACTAGCGGCATTAGAACCGGGGAGCTGTTTTTT	CASSQPTSGIRTGELFF	TRBV4-1	TRBD2	few	TRBJ2-2
TGCAGCGTTGGCATAGCGGGAGGCCTATCTACCTACGAGCAGTACTTC	CSVGIAGGLSTYEQYF	TRBV29-1	TRBD2	many	TRBJ2-7
TGTGCCAGCAGGCGGCGTGGGGGGCCCCATAATGAAAAACTGTTTTTT	CASRRRGGPHNEKLFF	TRBV27	.	.	TRBJ1-4
TGCAGTGCTGAAGGATCCAGAGGAGGCTACACCTTC	CSAEGSRGGYTF	TRBV20-1	.	few	TRBJ1-2
TGTGCCAGCAGCGTAGGATCGGCCTACAATGAGCAGTTCTTC	CASSVGSAYNEQFF	TRBV9	.	many	TRBJ2-1